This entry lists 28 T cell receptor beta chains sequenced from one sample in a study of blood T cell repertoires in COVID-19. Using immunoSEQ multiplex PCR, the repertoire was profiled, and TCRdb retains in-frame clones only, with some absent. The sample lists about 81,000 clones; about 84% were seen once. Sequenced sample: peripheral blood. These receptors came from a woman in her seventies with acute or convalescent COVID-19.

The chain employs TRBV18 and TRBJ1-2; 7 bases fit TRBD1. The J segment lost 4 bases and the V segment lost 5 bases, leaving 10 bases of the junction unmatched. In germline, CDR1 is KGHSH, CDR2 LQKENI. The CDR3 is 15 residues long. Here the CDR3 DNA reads TGTGCCAGCTCAGCCGCCCTAGGGGGCCTCTATGGCTACACCTTC. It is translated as CASSAALGGLYGYTF.

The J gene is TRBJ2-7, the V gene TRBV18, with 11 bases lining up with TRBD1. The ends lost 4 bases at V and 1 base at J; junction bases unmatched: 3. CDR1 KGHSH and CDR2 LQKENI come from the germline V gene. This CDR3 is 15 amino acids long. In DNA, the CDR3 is TGTGCCAGCTCACTGGGACAGGGGGGTTCCTACGAGCAGTACGTC. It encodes CASSLGQGGSYEQYV.

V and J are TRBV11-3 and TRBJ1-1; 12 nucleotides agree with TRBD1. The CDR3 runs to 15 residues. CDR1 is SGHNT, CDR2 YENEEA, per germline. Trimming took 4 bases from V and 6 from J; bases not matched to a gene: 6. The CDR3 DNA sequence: TGTGCCAGCAGCTATCAGGGGACAGGGGGCCCTGAAGCTTTCTTT. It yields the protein CASSYQGTGGPEAFF.

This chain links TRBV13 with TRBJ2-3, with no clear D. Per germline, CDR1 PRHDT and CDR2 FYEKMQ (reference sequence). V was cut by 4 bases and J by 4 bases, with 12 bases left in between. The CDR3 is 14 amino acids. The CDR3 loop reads CASSSGVVADTQYF. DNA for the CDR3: TGTGCCAGCAGCTCAGGCGTGGTAGCAGATACGCAGTATTTT.

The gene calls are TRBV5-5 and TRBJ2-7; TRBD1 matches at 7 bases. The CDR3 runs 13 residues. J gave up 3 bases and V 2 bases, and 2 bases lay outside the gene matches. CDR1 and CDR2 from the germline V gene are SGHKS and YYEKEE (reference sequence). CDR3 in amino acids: CASSLRDSYEQYV. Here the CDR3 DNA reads TGTGCCAGCAGCTTAAGGGACAGCTACGAGCAGTACGTC.

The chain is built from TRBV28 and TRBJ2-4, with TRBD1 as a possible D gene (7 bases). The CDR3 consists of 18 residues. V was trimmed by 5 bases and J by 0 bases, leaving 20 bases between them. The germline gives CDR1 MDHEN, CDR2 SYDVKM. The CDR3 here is CASSPRTGWREAKNIQYF. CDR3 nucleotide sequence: TGTGCCAGCAGTCCCCGGACAGGATGGAGGGAAGCCAAAAACATTCAGTACTTC.

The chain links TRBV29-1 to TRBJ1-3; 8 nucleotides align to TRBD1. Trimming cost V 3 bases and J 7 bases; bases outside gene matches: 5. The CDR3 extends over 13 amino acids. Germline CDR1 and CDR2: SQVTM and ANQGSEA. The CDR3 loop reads CSVEDRDANTIYF. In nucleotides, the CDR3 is TGCAGCGTTGAGGACAGGGACGCGAACACCATATATTTT.

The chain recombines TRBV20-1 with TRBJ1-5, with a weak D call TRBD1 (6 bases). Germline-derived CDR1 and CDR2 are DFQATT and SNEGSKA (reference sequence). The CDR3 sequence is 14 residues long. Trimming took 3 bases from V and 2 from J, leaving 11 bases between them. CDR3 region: CSASLHRGNQPQHF. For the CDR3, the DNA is TGCAGTGCTAGTCTACACAGGGGCAATCAGCCCCAGCATTTT.

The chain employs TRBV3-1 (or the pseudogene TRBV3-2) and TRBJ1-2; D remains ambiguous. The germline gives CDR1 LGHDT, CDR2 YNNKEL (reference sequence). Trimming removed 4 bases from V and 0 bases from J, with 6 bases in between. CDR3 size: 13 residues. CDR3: CASSRSTNYGYTF. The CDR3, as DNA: TGTGCCAGCAGCCGAAGCACTAACTATGGCTACACCTTC.

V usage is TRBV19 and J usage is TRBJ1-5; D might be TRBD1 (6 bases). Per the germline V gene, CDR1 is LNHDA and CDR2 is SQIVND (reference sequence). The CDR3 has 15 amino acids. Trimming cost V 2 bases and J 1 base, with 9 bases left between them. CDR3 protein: CASSIRTASNQPQHF. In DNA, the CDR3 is TGTGCCAGTAGTATACGGACAGCAAGCAATCAGCCCCAGCATTTT.

The CDR3 loop is CASSWAGAGTAGNTIYF. For the CDR3, the DNA is TGTGCCAGCAGCTGGGCTGGCGCCGGGACAGCTGGAAACACCATATATTTT. This chain joins TRBV5-4 and TRBJ1-3, with TRBD1 identical over 7 bases. Trimming took 3 bases from V and 2 from J; bases not matched to a gene: 11. Germline CDR1 is SGHNT and CDR2 is YYREEE (reference sequence). The CDR3 spans 17 residues.

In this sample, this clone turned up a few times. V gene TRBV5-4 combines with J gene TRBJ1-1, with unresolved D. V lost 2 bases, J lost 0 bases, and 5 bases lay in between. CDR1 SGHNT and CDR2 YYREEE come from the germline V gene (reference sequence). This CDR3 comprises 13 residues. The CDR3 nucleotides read TGTGCCAGCAGCTTCACAGTGAACACTGAAGCTTTCTTT. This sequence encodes CASSFTVNTEAFF.

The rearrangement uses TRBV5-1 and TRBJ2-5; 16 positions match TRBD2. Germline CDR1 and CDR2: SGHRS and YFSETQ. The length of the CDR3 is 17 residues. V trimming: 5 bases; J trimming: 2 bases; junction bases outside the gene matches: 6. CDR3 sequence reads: CASRPGTSGGVQETQYF. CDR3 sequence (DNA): TGCGCCAGCAGACCCGGGACTAGCGGGGGGGTACAAGAGACCCAGTACTTC.

CDR3 in amino acids: CASSSGQGGEQYV. The CDR3 DNA reads TGCGCCAGCAGCTCCGGACAGGGAGGCGAGCAGTACGTC. J is TRBJ2-7 and V is TRBV5-1; 8 positions agree with TRBD1. Losses at the gene ends were 3 bases for V and 6 bases for J; bases not matched to a gene: 5. This CDR3 is built from 13 residues. Germline V CDR1 and CDR2: SGHRS, YFSETQ.

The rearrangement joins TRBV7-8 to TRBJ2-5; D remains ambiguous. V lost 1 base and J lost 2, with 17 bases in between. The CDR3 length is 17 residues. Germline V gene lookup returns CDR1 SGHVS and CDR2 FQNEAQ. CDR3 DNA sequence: TGTGCCAGCAGCTTAGTGGCCCCGCCCCCCCCGCAAGAGACCCAGTACTTC. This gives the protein CASSLVAPPPPQETQYF.

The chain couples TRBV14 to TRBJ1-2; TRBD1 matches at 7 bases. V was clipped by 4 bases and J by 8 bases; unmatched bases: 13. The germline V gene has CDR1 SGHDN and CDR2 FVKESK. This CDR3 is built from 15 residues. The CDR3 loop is CASSRDSPQVGGYTF. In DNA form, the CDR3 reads TGTGCCAGCAGCCGGGACAGCCCCCAGGTAGGGGGCTACACCTTC.

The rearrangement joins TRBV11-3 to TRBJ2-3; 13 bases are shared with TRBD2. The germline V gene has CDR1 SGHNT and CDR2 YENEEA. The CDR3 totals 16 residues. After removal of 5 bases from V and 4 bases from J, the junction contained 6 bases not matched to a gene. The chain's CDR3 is CASSGRTSGRADTQYF. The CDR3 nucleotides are TGTGCCAGCAGCGGACGGACTAGCGGGAGAGCAGATACGCAGTATTTT.

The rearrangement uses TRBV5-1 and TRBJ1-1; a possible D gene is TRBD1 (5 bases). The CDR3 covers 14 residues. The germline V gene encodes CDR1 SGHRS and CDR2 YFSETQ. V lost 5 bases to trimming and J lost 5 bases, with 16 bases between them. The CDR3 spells CASSPDSRGTEAFF. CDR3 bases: TGCGCCAGCAGTCCTGACAGTCGTGGGACTGAAGCTTTCTTT.

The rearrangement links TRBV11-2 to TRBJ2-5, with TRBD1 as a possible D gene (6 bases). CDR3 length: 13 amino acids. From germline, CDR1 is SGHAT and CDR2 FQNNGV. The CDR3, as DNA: TGTTCCTCGGCCACAGGGTACGGGGAGACCCAGTACTTC. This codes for CSSATGYGETQYF.

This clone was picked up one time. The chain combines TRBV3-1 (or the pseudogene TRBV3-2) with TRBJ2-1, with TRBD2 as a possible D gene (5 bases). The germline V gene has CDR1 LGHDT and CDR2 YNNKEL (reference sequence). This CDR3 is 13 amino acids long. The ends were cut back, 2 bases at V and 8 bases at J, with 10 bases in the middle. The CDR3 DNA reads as TGTGCCAGCAGCCAAACGGGGTTAGATGAGCAGTTCTTC. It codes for CASSQTGLDEQFF.

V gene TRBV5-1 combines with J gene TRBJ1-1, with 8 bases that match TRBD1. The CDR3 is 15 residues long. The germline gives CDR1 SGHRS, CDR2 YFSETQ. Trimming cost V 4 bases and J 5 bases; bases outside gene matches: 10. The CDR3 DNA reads TGCGCCAGCAGCGCGTCAGGGGGCAGACGAACTGAAGCTTTCTTT. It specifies CASSASGGRRTEAFF.

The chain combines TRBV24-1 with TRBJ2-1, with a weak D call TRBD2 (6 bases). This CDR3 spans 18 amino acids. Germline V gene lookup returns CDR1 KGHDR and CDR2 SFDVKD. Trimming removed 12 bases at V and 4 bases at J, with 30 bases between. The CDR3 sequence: CAPPGGRPRRLRYNEQFF. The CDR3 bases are TGTGCCCCCCCTGGAGGGAGGCCTCGCAGGCTCCGGTACAATGAGCAGTTCTTC.

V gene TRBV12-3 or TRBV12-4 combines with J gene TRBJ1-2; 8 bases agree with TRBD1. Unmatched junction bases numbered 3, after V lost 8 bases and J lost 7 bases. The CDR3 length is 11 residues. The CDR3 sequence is CASQGAVGYTF. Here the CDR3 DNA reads TGTGCCAGCCAGGGGGCAGTTGGCTACACCTTC.

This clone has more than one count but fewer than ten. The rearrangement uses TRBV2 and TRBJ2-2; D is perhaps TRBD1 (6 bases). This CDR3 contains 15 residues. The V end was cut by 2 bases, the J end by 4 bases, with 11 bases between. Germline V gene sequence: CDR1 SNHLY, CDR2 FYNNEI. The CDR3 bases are TGTGCCAGCAGTGAAACAGGGCCGAGCACCGGGGAGCTGTTTTTT. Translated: CASSETGPSTGELFF.

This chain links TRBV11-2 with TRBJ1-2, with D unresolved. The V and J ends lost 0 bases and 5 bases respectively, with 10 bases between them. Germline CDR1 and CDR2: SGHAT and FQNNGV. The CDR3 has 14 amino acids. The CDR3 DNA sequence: TGTGCCAGCAGCTTAGATAGAGAGACTTATGGCTACACCTTC. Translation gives CASSLDRETYGYTF.

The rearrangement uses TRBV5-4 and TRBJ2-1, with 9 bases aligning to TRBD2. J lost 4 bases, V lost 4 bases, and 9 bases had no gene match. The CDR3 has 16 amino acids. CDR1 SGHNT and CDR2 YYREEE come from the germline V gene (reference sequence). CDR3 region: CASSPMTSGSYNEQFF. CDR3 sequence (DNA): TGTGCCAGCAGCCCGATGACTAGCGGATCTTACAATGAGCAGTTCTTC.

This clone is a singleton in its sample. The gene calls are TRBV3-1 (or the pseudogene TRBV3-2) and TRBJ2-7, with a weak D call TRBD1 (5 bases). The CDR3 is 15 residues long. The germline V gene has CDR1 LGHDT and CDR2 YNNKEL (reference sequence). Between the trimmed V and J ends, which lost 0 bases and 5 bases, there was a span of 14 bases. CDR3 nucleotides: TGTGCCAGCAGCCAAGATCCCCAGGGTTGGAACGAGCAGTACGTC. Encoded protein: CASSQDPQGWNEQYV.

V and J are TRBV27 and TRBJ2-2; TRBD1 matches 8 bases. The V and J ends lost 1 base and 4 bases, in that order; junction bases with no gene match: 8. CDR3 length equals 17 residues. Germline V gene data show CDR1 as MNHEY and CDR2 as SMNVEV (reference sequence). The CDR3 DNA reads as TGTGCCAGCAGTTTATTTGGGCAGGGGGCCCTCACCGGGGAGCTGTTTTTT. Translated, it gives CASSLFGQGALTGELFF.